This T cell receptor beta chain derives from a study of blood T cell repertoires in COVID-19. The germline CDR1 and CDR2 sequences are MDHEN and SYDVKM. Deletions cut 6 bases from V and 2 bases from J, with 7 bases between. CDR3 length: 12 amino acids. The repertoire was sequenced with immunoSEQ multiplex PCR; TCRdb's copy has only in-frame clones and lacks some. The sample records fewer than 450,000 clones, more than 75% being singletons. Participants, about 18 to 100 years old, spanned approximately 26 US areas. This chain connects TRBV28 to TRBJ1-2; no reliable D call. The material sequenced was PBMCs or T cells enriched from blood (not recorded which). The receptor was derived from a woman aged 18-29 years who had recovered from COVID-19. DNA of the CDR3: TGTGCCAGCAGCCCAGGAAACTATGGCTACACCTTC. This codes for CASSPGNYGYTF.